The entry below gives a single TCR beta chain sequence along with its context. The entry originates in a study of T cell repertoires in cytomegalovirus infection. One entry per CDR3 protein, called by TCRdb with MiXCR from the reads. The table has 200,000 to 250,000 distinct CDR3 sequences, 22% seen once. The V gene end was trimmed by 5 bases and the J gene end by 5 bases; junction bases not matched to a gene: 6. From germline, CDR1 is MNHEY and CDR2 SVGEGT. The CDR3 is 14 amino acids. The chain links TRBV6-2 or TRBV6-3 to TRBJ1-2, with 9 nucleotides matching TRBD1. The TCR originated in a human donor in good health (CMV status not recorded). Some clones in this sample may be carry-over from other donors' samples. The sequenced sample consisted of CD8+ T cells from PBMCs. The CDR3 reads CASSTPGTGYGYTF. CDR3 nucleotide sequence: TGTGCCAGCAGTACCCCCGGGACAGGGTATGGCTACACCTTC.